A single sample is the source of the 5 T cell receptor beta chains below, sequenced in a study of CD8+CD57+ T cells in acquired aplastic anemia. TCR beta VDJ combinations and CDR3 sequences were profiled from genomic DNA. TCRdb recomputed calls from the reads with MiXCR, one row per CDR3 protein. Among over 150,000 distinct CDR3 sequences listed, around 40% were seen once. The sample was sorted CD4+, CD8+, or CD8+CD57+ T cells (not recorded which) from PBMCs. These receptors all stem from a human donor in good health.

This clonotype came up a few times. One end of the junction is discordant with germline, which a read error may explain. The chain couples TRBV28 to TRBJ1-1; unclear D gene. The germline V gene encodes CDR1 MDHEN and CDR2 SYDVKM. CDR3 size: 13 residues. CDR3 in amino acids: CVSLDWGNTEAFF. The DNA for the CDR3 is TGTGTCAGCCTGGATTGGGGAAACACTGAAGCTTTCTTT. Looking up the rest from reference TRBV28 and TRBJ1-1 gives the full variable domain: DVKVTQSSRYLVKRTGEKVFLECVQDMDHENMFWYRQDPGLGLRLIYFSYDVKMKEKGDIPEGYSVSREKKERFSLILESASTNQTSMYLCVSLDWGNTEAFFGQGTRLTVV.

This chain joins TRBV15 and TRBJ2-1, with TRBD2 matching over 13 bases. V gave up 4 bases and J gave up 15 bases; unmatched junction bases: 9. The CDR3 extends over 14 amino acids. Germline V gives CDR1 LNHNV, CDR2 YYDKDF (reference sequence). CDR3 in DNA: TGTGCCACCAGCAATCCGACTAGCGGGAGGAGACGGTTCTTC. Its translation is CATSNPTSGRRRFF. Supplemented by reference TRBV15 and TRBJ2-1, the full variable domain reads DAMVIQNPRYQVTQFGKPVTLSCSQTLNHNVMYWYQQKSSQAPKLLFHYYDKDFNNEADTPDNFQSRRPNTSFCFLDIRSPGLGDTAMYLCATSNPTSGRRRFFGPGTRLTVL.

The rearrangement links TRBV7-9 to TRBJ2-5; maybe TRBD2 (5 bases). V was pared by 1 base and J by 5 bases, with 8 bases between. CDR1 and CDR2 from the germline V gene are SEHNR and FQNEAQ (reference sequence). This CDR3 has 13 residues. CDR3 DNA sequence: TGTGCCAGCAGCTTAGGAACTAGGGAGACCCAGTACTTC. This sequence encodes CASSLGTRETQYF.

This clonotype was recorded many times. V and J are TRBV7-8 and TRBJ1-3; TRBD1 might be the D (6 bases). The germline V gene has CDR1 SGHVS and CDR2 FQNEAQ. Trimming stripped 1 base from V and 0 bases from J, with 7 bases between. CDR3 length: 15 amino acids. The CDR3: CASSLVGGSGNTIYF. The CDR3 bases are TGTGCCAGCAGCTTAGTAGGGGGCTCTGGAAACACCATATATTTT.

The count of this clonotype is one. This sequence may be a read error, since a much larger clone differs from it by one base. V and J are TRBV14 and TRBJ1-5; no clear D. The CDR3 extends over 13 amino acids. Germline values: CDR1 SGHDN, CDR2 FVKESK. In nucleotides, the CDR3 is TGTGCCAGCAGCCAACATTTAAATCAGTCCCAGCATTTT. Translating it yields CASSQHLNQSQHF.